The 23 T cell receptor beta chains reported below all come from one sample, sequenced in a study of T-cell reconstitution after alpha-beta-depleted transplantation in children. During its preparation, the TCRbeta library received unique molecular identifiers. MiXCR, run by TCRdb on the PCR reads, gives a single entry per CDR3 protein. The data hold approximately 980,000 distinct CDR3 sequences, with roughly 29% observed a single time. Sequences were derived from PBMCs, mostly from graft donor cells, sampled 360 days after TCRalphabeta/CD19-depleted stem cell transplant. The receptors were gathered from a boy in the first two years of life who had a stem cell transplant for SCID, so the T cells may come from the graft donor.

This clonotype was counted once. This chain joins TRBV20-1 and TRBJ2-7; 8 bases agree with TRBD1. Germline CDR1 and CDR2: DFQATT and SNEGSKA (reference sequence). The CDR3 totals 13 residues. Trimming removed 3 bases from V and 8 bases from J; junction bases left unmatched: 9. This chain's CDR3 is CSARIRGRLKQYF. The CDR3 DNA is TGCAGTGCTAGGATCAGGGGGCGCTTAAAGCAGTACTTC.

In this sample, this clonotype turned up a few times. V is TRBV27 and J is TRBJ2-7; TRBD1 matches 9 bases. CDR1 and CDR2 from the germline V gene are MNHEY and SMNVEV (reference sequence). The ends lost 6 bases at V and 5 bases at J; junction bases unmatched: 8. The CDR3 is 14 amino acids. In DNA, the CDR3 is TGTGCCAGCAGGTGGGACAGGGTGGCCCACGAGCAGTACTTC. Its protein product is CASRWDRVAHEQYF.

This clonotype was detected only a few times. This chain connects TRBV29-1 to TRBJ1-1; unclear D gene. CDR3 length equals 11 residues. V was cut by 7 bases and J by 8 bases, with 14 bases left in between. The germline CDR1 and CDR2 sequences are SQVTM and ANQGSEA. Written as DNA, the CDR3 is TGCAGCGCAAGAGGCTCGGGGGAAGCTTTCTTT. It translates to CSARGSGEAFF. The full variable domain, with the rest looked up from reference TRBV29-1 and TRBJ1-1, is SAVISQKPSRDICQRGTSLTIQCQVDSQVTMMFWYRQQPGQSLTLIATANQGSEATYESGFVIDKFPISRPNLTFSTLTVSNMSPEDSSIYLCSARGSGEAFFGQGTRLTVV.

The CDR3 DNA sequence: TGCAGCGTTGAAGATCTGATGAGGGGACTGATAGGAGAGACCCAGTACTTC. This codes for CSVEDLMRGLIGETQYF. The chain has TRBV29-1 and TRBJ2-5; a weak D match, TRBD2 (6 bases). This CDR3 has 17 residues. Trimming removed 0 bases from V and 4 bases from J, with 21 bases in between. CDR1 is SQVTM, CDR2 ANQGSEA, per germline.

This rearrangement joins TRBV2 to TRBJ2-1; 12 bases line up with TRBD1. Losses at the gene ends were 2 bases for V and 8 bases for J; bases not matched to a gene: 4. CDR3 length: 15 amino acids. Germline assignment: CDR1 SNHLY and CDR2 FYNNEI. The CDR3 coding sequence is TGTGCCAGCAGTGAAAGGGACAGGGGGCCTGATGAGCAGTTCTTC. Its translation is CASSERDRGPDEQFF.

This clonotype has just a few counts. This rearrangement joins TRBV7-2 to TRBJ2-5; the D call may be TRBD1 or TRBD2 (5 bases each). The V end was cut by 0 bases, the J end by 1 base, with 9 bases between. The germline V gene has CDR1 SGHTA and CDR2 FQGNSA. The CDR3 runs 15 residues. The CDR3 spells CASSLAGVSQETQYF. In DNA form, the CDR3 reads TGTGCCAGCAGCTTAGCGGGGGTATCCCAAGAGACCCAGTACTTC. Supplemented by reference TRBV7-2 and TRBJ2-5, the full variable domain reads GAGVSQSPSNKVTEKGKDVELRCDPISGHTALYWYRQSLGQGLEFLIYFQGNSAPDKSGLPSDRFSAERTGGSVSTLTIQRTQQEDSAVYLCASSLAGVSQETQYFGPGTRLLVL.

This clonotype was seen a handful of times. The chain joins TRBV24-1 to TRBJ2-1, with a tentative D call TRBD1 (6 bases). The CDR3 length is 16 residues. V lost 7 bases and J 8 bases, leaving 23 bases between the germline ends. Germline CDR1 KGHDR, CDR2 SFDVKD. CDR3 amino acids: CATSAKGTLLLDEQFF. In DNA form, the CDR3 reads TGTGCCACCAGCGCAAAGGGGACACTGCTTCTGGATGAGCAGTTCTTC.

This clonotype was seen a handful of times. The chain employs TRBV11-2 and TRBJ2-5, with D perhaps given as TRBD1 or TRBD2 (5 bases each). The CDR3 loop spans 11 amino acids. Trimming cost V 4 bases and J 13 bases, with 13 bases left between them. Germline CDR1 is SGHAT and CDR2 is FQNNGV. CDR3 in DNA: TGTGCCAGCAGCTCCCCGGGGCGGTGGTACTTC. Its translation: CASSSPGRWYF.

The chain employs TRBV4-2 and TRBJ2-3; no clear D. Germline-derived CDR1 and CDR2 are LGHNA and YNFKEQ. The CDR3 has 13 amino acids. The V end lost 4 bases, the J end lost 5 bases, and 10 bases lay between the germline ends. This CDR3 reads CASSPLYRDTQYF. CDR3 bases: TGTGCCAGCAGCCCCCTCTACCGAGATACGCAGTATTTT.

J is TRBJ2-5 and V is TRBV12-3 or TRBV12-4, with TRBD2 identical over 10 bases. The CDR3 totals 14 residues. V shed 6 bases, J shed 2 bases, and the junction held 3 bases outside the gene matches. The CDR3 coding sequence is TGTGCCAGCAGAGGGACTAGCGTTCAAGAGACCCAGTACTTC. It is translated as CASRGTSVQETQYF.

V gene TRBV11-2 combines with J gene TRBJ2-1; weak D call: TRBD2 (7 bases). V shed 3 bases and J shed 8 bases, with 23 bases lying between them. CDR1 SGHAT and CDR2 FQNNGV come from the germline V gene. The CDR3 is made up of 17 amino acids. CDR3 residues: CASSLSPWGGAEDEQFF. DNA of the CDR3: TGTGCCAGCAGCTTGTCCCCCTGGGGGGGGGCCGAGGATGAGCAGTTCTTC.

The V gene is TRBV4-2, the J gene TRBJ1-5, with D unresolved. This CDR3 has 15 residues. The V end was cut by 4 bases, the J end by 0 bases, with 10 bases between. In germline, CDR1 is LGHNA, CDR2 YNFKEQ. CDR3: CASSLSRASNQPQHF. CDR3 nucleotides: TGTGCCAGCAGCCTCTCCAGAGCTAGCAATCAGCCCCAGCATTTT.

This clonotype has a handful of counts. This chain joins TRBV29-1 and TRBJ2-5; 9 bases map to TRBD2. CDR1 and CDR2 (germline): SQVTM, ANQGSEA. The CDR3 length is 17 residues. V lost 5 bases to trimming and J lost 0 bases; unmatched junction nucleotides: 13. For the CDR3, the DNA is TGCAGCGTTCATAAGCGGGGGGCCGATAAGAACCAAGAGACCCAGTACTTC. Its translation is CSVHKRGADKNQETQYF.

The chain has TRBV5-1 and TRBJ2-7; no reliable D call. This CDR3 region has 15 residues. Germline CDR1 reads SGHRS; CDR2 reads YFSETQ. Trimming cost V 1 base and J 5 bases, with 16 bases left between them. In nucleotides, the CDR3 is TGCGCCAGCAGCTTGACGAATTCAAGGGCGAACGAGCAGTACTTC. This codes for CASSLTNSRANEQYF.

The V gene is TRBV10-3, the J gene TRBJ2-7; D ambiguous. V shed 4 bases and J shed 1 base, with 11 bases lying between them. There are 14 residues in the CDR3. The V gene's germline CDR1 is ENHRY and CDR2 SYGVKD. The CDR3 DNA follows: TGTGCCATCAGTGTTAAAAACCCATCCTACGAGCAGTACTTC. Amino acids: CAISVKNPSYEQYF.

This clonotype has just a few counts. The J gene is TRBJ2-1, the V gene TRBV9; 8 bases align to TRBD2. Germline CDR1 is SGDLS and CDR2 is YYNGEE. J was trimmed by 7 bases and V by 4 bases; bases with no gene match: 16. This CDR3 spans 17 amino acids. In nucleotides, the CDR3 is TGTGCCAGCAGCCCACGGGGGGGCCAAGTCTCAGGGAATGAGCAGTTCTTC. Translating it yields CASSPRGGQVSGNEQFF.

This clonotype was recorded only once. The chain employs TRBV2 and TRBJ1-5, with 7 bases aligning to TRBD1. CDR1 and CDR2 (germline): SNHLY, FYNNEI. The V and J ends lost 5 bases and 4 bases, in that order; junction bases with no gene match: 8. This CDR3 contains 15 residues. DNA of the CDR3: TGTGCCAGCAGTAACGATGGGACAGCTAATCAGCCCCAGCATTTT. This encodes CASSNDGTANQPQHF. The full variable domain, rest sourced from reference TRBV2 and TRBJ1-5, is EPEVTQTPSHQVTQMGQEVILRCVPISNHLYFYWYRQILGQKVEFLVSFYNNEISEKSEIFDDQFSVERPDGSNFTLKIRSTKLEDSAMYFCASSNDGTANQPQHFGDGTRLSIL.

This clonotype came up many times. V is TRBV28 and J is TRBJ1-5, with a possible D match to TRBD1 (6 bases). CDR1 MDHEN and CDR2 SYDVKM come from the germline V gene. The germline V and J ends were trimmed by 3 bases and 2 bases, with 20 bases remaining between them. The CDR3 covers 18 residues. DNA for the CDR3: TGTGCCAGCAGTTTTTACAGGGTCGGATTTTCGGGCAATCAGCCCCAGCATTTT. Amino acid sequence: CASSFYRVGFSGNQPQHF.

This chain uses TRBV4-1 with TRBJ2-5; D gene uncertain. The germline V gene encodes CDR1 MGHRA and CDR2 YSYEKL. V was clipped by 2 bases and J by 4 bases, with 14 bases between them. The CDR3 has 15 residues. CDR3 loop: CASSQRGLLAETQYF. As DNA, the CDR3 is TGCGCCAGCAGCCAAAGAGGTTTGTTGGCAGAGACCCAGTACTTC.

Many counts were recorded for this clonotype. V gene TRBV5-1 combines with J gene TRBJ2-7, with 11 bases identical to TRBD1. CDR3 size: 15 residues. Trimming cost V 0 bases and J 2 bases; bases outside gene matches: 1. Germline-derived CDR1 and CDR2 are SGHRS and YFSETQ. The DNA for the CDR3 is TGCGCCAGCAGCTTGGGGGGACAGGGGGCCTACGAGCAGTACTTC. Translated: CASSLGGQGAYEQYF.

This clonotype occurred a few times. CDR3 DNA sequence: TGTGCCAGCTCACCACAGGGGGCTGCGACCCAGTACTTC. Translation gives CASSPQGAATQYF. This chain connects TRBV18 to TRBJ2-5, with 7 bases lining up with TRBD1. Per the germline V gene, CDR1 is KGHSH and CDR2 is LQKENI. CDR3 size: 13 residues. The V gene end was trimmed by 1 base and the J gene end by 7 bases; junction bases not matched to a gene: 3.

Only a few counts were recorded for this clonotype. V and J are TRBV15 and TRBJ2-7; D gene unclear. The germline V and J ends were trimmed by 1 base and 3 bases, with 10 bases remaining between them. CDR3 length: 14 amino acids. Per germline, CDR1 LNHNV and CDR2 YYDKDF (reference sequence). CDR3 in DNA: TGTGCCACCAGCAGAGGACACAGTCTCTACGAGCAGTACTTC. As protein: CATSRGHSLYEQYF.

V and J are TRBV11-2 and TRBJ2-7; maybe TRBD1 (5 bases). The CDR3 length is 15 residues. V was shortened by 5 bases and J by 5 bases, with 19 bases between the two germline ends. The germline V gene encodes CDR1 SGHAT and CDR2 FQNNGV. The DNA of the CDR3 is TGTGCCAGCAGCCTACAGACAGCCTACTTCGACGAGCAGTACTTC. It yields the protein CASSLQTAYFDEQYF.